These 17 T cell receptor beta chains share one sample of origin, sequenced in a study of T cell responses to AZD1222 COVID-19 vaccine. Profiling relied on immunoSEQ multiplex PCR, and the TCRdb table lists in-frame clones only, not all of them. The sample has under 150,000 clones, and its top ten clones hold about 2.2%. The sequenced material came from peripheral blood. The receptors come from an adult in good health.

The chain's CDR3 is CASSLDRGEETQYF. The CDR3 DNA follows: TGCGCCAGCAGCTTGGATAGGGGGGAAGAGACCCAGTACTTC. V and J are TRBV5-1 and TRBJ2-5; D is possibly TRBD1 or TRBD2 (6 bases each). Germline-derived CDR1 and CDR2 are SGHRS and YFSETQ. V dropped 0 bases and J dropped 3 bases, with 9 bases sitting between them. The CDR3 runs to 14 residues.

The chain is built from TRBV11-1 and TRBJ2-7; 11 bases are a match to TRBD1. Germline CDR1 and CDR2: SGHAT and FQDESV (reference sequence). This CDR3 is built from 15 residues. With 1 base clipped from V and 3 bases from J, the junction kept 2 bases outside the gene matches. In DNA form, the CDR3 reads TGTGCCAGCAGCTTAGGAGGGACAGGGGGCTACGAGCAGTACTTC. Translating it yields CASSLGGTGGYEQYF.

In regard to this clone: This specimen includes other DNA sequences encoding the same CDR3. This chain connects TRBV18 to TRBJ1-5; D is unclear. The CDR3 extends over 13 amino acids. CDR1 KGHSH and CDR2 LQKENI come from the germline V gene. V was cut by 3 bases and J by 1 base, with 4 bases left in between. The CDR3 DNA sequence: TGTGCCAGCTCACCGGGAAGCAATCAGCCCCAGCATTTT. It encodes CASSPGSNQPQHF.

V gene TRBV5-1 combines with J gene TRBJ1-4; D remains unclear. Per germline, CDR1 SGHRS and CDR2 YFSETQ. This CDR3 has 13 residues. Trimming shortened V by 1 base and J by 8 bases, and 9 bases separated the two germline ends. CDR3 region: CASSLTTLEKLFF. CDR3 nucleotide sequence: TGCGCCAGCAGCTTGACGACGTTAGAAAAACTGTTTTTT.

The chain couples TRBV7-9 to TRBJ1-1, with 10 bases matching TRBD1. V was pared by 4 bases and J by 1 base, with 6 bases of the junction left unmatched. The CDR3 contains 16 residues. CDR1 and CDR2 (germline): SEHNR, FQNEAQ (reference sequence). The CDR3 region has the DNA TGTGCCAGCAGCTCCCGGGACAGGGGTGCGAACACTGAAGCTTTCTTT. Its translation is CASSSRDRGANTEAFF.

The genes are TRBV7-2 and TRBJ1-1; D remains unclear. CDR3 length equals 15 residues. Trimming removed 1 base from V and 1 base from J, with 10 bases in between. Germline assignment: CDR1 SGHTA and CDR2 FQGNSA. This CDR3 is CASSLEGLANTEAFF. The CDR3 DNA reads TGTGCCAGCAGCTTAGAAGGTTTGGCGAACACTGAAGCTTTCTTT.

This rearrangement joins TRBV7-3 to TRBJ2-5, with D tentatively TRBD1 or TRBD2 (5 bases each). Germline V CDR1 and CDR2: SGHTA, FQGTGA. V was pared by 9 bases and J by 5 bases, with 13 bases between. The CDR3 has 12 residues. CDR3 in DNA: TGTGCCAGGGACCAGGGACGGGAGACCCAGTACTTC. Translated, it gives CARDQGRETQYF.

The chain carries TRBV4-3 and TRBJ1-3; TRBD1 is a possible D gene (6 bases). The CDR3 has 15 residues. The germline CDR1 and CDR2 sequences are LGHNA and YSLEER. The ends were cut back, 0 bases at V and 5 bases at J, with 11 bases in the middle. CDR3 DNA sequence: TGCGCCAGCAGCCAAGATCAGGGGAGAAGAAACACCATATATTTT. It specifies CASSQDQGRRNTIYF.

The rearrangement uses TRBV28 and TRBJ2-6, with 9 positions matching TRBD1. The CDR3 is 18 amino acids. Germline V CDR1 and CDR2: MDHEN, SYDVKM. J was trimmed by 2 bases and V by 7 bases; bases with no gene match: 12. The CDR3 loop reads CASKKPGQGVAGANVLTF. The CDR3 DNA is TGTGCCAGCAAAAAACCGGGACAGGGAGTCGCTGGGGCCAACGTCCTGACTTTC.

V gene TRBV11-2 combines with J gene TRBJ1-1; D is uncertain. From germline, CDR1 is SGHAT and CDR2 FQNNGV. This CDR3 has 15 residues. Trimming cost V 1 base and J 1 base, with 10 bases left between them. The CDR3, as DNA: TGTGCCAGCAGCTTAGGGTTGAGGGAGAACACTGAAGCTTTCTTT. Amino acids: CASSLGLRENTEAFF.

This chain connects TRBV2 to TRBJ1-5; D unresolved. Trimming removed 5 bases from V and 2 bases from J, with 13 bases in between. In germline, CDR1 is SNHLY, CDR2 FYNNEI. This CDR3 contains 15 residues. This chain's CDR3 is CASSLDKVGNQPQHF. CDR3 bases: TGTGCCAGCAGTCTTGACAAGGTCGGCAATCAGCCCCAGCATTTT.

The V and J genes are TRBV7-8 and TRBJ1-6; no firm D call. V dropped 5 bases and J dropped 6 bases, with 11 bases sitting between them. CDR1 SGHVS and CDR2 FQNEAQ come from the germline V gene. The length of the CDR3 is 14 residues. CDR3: CASSRPDGNSPLHF. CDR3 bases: TGTGCCAGCAGCCGTCCCGACGGTAATTCACCCCTCCACTTT.

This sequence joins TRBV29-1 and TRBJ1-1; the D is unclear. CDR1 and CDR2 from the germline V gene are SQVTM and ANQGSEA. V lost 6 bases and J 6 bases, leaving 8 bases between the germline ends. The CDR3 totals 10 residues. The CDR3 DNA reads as TGCAGCGTAGTAGGGTCTGAAGCTTTCTTT. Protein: CSVVGSEAFF.

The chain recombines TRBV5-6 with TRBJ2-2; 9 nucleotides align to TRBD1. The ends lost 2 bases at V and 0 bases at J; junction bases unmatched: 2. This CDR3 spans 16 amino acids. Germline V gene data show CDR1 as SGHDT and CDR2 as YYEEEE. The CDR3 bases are TGTGCCAGCAGCTTTACAGGGGGCCCGAACACCGGGGAGCTGTTTTTT. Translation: CASSFTGGPNTGELFF.

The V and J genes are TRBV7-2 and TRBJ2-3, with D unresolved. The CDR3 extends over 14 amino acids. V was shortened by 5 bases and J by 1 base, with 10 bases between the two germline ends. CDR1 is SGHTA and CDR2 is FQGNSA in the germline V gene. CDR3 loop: CASSLLAGTDTQYF. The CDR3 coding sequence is TGTGCCAGCAGCCTCCTGGCCGGCACAGATACGCAGTATTTT. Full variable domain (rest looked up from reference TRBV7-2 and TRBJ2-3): GAGVSQSPSNKVTEKGKDVELRCDPISGHTALYWYRQSLGQGLEFLIYFQGNSAPDKSGLPSDRFSAERTGGSVSTLTIQRTQQEDSAVYLCASSLLAGTDTQYFGPGTRLTVL.

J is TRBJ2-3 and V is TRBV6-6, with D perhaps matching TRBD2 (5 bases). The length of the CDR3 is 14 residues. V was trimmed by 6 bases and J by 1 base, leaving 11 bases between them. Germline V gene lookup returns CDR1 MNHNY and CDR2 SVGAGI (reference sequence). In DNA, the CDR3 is TGTGCCAGCAGCCGACTACCCCGCACAGATACGCAGTATTTT. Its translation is CASSRLPRTDTQYF.

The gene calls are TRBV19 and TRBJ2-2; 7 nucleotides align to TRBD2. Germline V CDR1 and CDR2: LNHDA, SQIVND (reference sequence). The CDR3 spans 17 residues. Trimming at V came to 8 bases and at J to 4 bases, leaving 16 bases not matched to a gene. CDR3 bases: TGTGCCAGTGGCTGGATGCGGGGGTCCCGGGGCACCGGGGAGCTGTTTTTT. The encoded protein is CASGWMRGSRGTGELFF.